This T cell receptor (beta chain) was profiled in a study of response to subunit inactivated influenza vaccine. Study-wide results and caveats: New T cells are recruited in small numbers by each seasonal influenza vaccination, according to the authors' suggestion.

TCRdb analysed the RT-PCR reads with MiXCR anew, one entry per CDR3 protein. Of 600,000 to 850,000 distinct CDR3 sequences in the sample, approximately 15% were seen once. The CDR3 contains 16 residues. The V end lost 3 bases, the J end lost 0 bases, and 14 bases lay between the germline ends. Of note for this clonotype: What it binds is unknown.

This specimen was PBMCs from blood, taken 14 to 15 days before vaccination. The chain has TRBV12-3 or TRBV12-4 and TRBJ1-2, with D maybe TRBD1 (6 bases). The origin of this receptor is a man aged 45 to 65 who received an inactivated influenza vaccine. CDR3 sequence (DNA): TGTGCCAGCAGTTTCATACAGGGCCCGTCTAACTATGGCTACACCTTC. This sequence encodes CASSFIQGPSNYGYTF.